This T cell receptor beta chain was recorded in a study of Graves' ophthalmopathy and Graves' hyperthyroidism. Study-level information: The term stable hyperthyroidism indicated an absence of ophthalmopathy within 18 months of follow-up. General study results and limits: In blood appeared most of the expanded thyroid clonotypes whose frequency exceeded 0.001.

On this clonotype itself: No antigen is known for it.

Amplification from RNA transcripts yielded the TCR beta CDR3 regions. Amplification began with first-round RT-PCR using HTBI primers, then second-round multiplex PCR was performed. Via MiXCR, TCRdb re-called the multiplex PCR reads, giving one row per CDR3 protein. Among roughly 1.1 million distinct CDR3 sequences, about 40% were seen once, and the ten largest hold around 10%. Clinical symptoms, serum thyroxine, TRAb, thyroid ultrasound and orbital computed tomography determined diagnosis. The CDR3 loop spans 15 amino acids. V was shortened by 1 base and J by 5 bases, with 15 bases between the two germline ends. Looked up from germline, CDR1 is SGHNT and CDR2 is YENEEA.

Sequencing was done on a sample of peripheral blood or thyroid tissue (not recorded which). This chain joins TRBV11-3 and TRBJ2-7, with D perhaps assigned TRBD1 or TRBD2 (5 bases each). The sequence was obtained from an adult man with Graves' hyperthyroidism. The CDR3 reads CASSLGILGVDEQYF. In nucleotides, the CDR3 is TGTGCCAGCAGCTTAGGAATTTTGGGGGTCGACGAGCAGTACTTC. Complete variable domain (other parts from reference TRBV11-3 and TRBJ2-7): EAGVVQSPRYKIIEKKQPVAFWCNPISGHNTLYWYLQNLGQGPELLIRYENEEAVDDSQLPKDRFSAERLKGVDSTLKIQPAELGDSAVYLCASSLGILGVDEQYFGPGTRLTVT.